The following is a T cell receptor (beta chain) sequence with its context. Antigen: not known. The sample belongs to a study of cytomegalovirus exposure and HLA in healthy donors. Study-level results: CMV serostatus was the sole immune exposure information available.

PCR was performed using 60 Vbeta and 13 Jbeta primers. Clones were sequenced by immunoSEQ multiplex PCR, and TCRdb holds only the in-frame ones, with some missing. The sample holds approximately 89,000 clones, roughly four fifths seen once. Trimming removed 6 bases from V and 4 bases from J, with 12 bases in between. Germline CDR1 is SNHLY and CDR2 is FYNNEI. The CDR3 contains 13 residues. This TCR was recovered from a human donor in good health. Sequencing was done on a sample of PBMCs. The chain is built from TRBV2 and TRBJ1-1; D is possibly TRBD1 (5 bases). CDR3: CASSAYRSTEAFF. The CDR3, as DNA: TGTGCCAGCAGCGCTTACAGGAGCACTGAAGCTTTCTTT. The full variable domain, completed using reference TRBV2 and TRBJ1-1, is EPEVTQTPSHQVTQMGQEVILRCVPISNHLYFYWYRQILGQKVEFLVSFYNNEISEKSEIFDDQFSVERPDGSNFTLKIRSTKLEDSAMYFCASSAYRSTEAFFGQGTRLTVV.